The clone carrying this T cell receptor beta chain was seen a handful of times. The data were taken from a study of T-cell memory formation after mild COVID-19. TCRdb re-analysed the 5' RACE reads in MiXCR, keeping a single row per CDR3 protein. Among around 140,000 distinct CDR3 sequences listed, about a fifth were seen once. The receptor was derived from an adult woman who had mild COVID-19 (a few samples of this study predate the infection). Cell type and time point are not known. Sequences were obtained from PBMCs or a T cell subset sorted from them (not recorded which).

Here the CDR3 DNA reads TGTGCCAGCAGCCAAGAGTGGGGGACCCGGGTAGCAAATAACGAGCAGTACTTC. Protein sequence: CASSQEWGTRVANNEQYF. The rearrangement uses TRBV4-2 and TRBJ2-7; the D gene could be TRBD1 or TRBD2 (5 bases each). Trimming pared 0 bases from V and 5 bases from J, leaving 23 bases between. Germline V gene data show CDR1 as LGHNA and CDR2 as YNFKEQ. The CDR3 consists of 18 residues.